Listed below are T cell receptor beta chains from one sample, sequenced in a study of blood T cells in healthy people across ages. TCRdb recomputed calls from the 5' RACE reads with MiXCR, one row per CDR3 protein. Here the sample spans about 750,000 distinct CDR3 sequences, around half being singletons. Sequenced sample: blood. Receptors originate from a man aged 80 or over in good health. CDR3s include the opening cysteine and the closing phenylalanine or tryptophan. Fields, in order: J gene, D gene, V gene, clone size, CDR3 protein, CDR3 DNA. A D gene is named only where the DNA matches it firmly. Clone size, where shown, is once, few, many, or a class for clones that have expanded.

J: TRBJ2-1; D: TRBD2; V: TRBV2; size: NA; CDR3: CASTRTSGGSYNEQFF; DNA: TGTGCCAGCACGCGGACTAGCGGGGGCTCCTACAATGAGCAGTTCTTC
J: TRBJ2-1; D: NA; V: TRBV24-1; size: NA; CDR3: CATSQHNEQFF; DNA: TGTGCCACCAGTCAACACAATGAGCAGTTCTTC
J: TRBJ2-5; D: NA; V: TRBV6-6; size: NA; CDR3: CASSYIPRGQETQYF; DNA: TGTGCCAGCAGTTACATCCCCCGGGGCCAAGAGACCCAGTACTTC
J: TRBJ2-1; D: TRBD2; V: TRBV20-1; size: NA; CDR3: CSVRSFSGRAGNEQFF; DNA: TGCAGTGTTAGAAGCTTTAGCGGGAGGGCCGGCAATGAGCAGTTCTTC
J: TRBJ2-7; D: TRBD1; V: TRBV7-8; size: NA; CDR3: CASSLDRGWAEQYF; DNA: TGTGCCAGCAGCTTGGACAGGGGTTGGGCCGAGCAGTACTTC
J: TRBJ1-5; D: NA; V: TRBV6-6; size: NA; CDR3: CASTPAGGGNQPQHF; DNA: TGTGCCAGCACTCCAGCGGGGGGAGGCAATCAGCCCCAGCATTTT
J: TRBJ1-2; D: TRBD1; V: TRBV12-3/TRBV12-4; size: NA; CDR3: CASTAGQGGANYGYTF; DNA: TGTGCCAGCACCGCGGGACAGGGGGGAGCTAACTATGGCTACACCTTC
J: TRBJ1-1; D: NA; V: TRBV5-1; size: few; CDR3: CASSFLFKGENTEAFF; DNA: TGCGCCAGCAGCTTCCTATTTAAAGGGGAGAACACTGAAGCTTTCTTT
J: TRBJ2-5; D: TRBD2; V: TRBV4-3; size: NA; CDR3: CASSQRLAGVRGETQYF; DNA: TGCGCCAGCAGCCAAAGACTAGCGGGAGTACGCGGAGAGACCCAGTACTTC
J: TRBJ2-7; D: TRBD2; V: TRBV20-1; size: NA; CDR3: CSATQLAGVMFAEQYF; DNA: TGCAGTGCTACTCAACTAGCGGGAGTTATGTTTGCCGAGCAGTACTTC
J: TRBJ2-3; D: NA; V: TRBV10-3; size: NA; CDR3: CAIRSRGDTQYF; DNA: TGTGCCATCAGATCCCGGGGAGATACGCAGTATTTT
J: TRBJ2-7; D: NA; V: TRBV29-1; size: NA; CDR3: CSVEPSNEQYF; DNA: TGCAGCGTTGAGCCATCCAATGAGCAGTACTTC
J: TRBJ2-7; D: NA; V: TRBV6-2/TRBV6-3; size: NA; CDR3: CATAKVGEQYF; DNA: TGTGCCACAGCGAAGGTGGGCGAGCAGTACTTC
J: TRBJ1-1; D: TRBD1; V: TRBV20-1; size: once; CDR3: CSVTGGGTEAFF; DNA: TGCAGCGTAACAGGGGGAGGGACTGAAGCTTTCTTT
J: TRBJ2-7; D: TRBD1; V: TRBV28; size: NA; CDR3: CASSRQGKSYEQYF; DNA: TGTGCCAGCAGCCGACAGGGGAAATCCTACGAGCAGTACTTC
J: TRBJ2-1; D: NA; V: TRBV29-1; size: few; CDR3: CSWRQGNFYNEQFF; DNA: TGCAGCTGGAGGCAGGGAAATTTTTACAATGAGCAGTTCTTC
J: TRBJ1-2; D: NA; V: TRBV28; size: NA; CDR3: CASSRDFWGYTF; DNA: TGTGCCAGCAGTAGGGACTTCTGGGGCTACACCTTC
J: TRBJ1-5; D: NA; V: TRBV28; size: NA; CDR3: CASTPGNQPQHF; DNA: TGTGCCAGCACCCCAGGGAATCAGCCCCAGCATTTT
J: TRBJ2-2; D: NA; V: TRBV12-3/TRBV12-4; size: NA; CDR3: CASSTTENTGELFF; DNA: TGTGCCAGCAGCACCACAGAGAACACCGGGGAGCTGTTTTTT
J: TRBJ2-7; D: NA; V: TRBV9; size: NA; CDR3: CASSVAQAGTFYEQYF; DNA: TGTGCCAGCAGCGTAGCTCAGGCAGGGACGTTCTACGAGCAGTACTTC
J: TRBJ1-1; D: NA; V: TRBV20-1; size: NA; CDR3: CSASRPNEAFF; DNA: TGCAGTGCTAGTCGTCCCAATGAAGCTTTCTTT
J: TRBJ2-7; D: TRBD2; V: TRBV20-1; size: NA; CDR3: CSAFPASGNPSSDEQYF; DNA: TGCAGTGCTTTCCCGGCTAGCGGGAATCCTTCCTCCGACGAGCAGTACTTC
J: TRBJ2-2; D: NA; V: TRBV21-1; size: once; CDR3: CASSNRRGRASTGELFF; DNA: TGTGCCAGCAGCAATCGTAGGGGGAGGGCCTCCACCGGGGAGCTGTTTTTT
J: TRBJ1-5; D: NA; V: TRBV18; size: NA; CDR3: CASSQIHSPDQPQHF; DNA: TGTGCCAGCTCCCAGATACATTCACCCGATCAGCCCCAGCATTTT
J: TRBJ2-4; D: NA; V: TRBV11-2; size: few; CDR3: CASSLAGSDIQYF; DNA: TGTGCCAGCAGCTTAGCTGGCTCGGACATTCAGTACTTC
J: TRBJ2-7; D: TRBD1; V: TRBV6-5; size: few; CDR3: CASRTGTGSSHEQYF; DNA: TGTGCCAGCAGAACCGGGACAGGGTCGTCCCACGAGCAGTACTTC
J: TRBJ1-1; D: NA; V: TRBV6-4; size: NA; CDR3: CASSDSRGMNTEAFF; DNA: TGTGCCAGCAGTGACTCTAGAGGCATGAACACTGAAGCTTTCTTT
J: TRBJ2-7; D: NA; V: TRBV29-1; size: NA; CDR3: CSVGRAAGVGGDEQYF; DNA: TGCAGCGTTGGACGGGCTGCAGGGGTGGGGGGAGACGAGCAGTACTTC
J: TRBJ2-7; D: TRBD2; V: TRBV29-1; size: many; CDR3: CSVDGIAGGYEQYF; DNA: TGCAGCGTTGATGGGATAGCGGGGGGTTACGAGCAGTACTTC
J: TRBJ1-2; D: NA; V: TRBV6-5; size: NA; CDR3: CASSYGAPAAYGYTF; DNA: TGTGCCAGCAGTTACGGGGCCCCGGCGGCCTATGGCTACACCTTC
J: TRBJ2-7; D: NA; V: TRBV20-1; size: once; CDR3: CSASDGLGQYF; DNA: TGCAGTGCCAGCGACGGGCTCGGGCAGTACTTC
J: TRBJ2-6; D: NA; V: TRBV5-1; size: NA; CDR3: CASSLAGFGANVLTF; DNA: TGCGCCAGCAGCTTGGCAGGGTTTGGGGCCAACGTCCTGACTTTC
J: TRBJ1-2; D: NA; V: TRBV29-1; size: few; CDR3: CSAGGRNYGYTF; DNA: TGCAGCGCCGGGGGGCGGAACTATGGCTACACCTTC
J: TRBJ1-4; D: NA; V: TRBV6-1; size: few; CDR3: CASAGSSGVLKLFF; DNA: TGTGCCAGCGCCGGGAGTTCGGGCGTTCTAAAACTGTTTTTT
J: TRBJ2-5; D: NA; V: TRBV20-1; size: NA; CDR3: CSASGRMRWGGEQYF; DNA: TGCAGTGCTAGCGGGAGAATGCGTTGGGGTGGAGAGCAGTACTTC